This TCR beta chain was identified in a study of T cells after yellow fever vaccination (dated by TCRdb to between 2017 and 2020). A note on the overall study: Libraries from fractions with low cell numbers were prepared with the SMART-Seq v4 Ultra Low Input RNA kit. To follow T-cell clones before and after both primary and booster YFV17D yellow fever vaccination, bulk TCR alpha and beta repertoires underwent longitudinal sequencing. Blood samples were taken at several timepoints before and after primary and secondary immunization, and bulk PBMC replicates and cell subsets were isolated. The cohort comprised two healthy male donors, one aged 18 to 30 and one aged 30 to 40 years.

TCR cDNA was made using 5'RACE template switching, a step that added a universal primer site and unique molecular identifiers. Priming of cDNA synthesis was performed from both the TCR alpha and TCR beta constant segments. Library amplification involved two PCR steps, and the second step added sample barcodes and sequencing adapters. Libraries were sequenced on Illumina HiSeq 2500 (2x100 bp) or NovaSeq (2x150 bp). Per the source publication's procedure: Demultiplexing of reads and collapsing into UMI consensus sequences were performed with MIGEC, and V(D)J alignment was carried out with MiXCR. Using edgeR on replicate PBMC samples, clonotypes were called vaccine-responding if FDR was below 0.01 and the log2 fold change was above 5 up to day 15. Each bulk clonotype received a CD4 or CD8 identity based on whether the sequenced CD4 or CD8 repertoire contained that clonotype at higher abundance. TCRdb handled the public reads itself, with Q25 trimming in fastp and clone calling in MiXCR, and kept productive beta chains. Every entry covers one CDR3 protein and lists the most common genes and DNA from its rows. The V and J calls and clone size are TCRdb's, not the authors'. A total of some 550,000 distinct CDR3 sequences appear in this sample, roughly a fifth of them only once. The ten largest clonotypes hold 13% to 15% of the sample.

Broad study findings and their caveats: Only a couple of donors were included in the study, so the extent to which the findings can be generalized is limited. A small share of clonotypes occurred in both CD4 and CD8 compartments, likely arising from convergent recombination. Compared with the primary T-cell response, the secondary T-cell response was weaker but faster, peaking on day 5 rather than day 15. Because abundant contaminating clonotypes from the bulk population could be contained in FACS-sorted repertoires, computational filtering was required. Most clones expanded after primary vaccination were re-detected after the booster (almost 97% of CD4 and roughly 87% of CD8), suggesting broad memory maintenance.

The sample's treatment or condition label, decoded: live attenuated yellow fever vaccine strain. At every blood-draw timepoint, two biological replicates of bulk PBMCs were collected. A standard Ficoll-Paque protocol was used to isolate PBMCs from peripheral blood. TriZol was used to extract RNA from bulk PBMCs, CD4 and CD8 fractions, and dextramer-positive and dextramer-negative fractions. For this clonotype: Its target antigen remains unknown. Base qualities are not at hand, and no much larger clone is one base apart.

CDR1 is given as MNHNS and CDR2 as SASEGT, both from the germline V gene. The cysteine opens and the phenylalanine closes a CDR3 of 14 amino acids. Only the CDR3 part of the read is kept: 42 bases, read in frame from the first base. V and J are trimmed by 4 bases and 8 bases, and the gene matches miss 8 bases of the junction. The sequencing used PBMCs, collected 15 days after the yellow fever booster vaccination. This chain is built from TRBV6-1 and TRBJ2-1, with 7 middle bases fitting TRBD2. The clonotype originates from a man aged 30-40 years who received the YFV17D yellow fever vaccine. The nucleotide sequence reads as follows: TGTGCCAGCAGTGTAACGGGAGGACCCTATGAGCAGTTCTTC. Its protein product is CASSVTGGPYEQFF.